The rows below give T cell receptor beta chains drawn from one sample of a study of T cells in localized non-small cell lung cancer. TCRdb's table, derived via immunoSEQ multiplex PCR, lists solely in-frame clones and lacks some. The data hold fewer than 45,000 clones, with around 86% observed a single time. Specimen: peripheral blood, collected before any cancer treatment. The receptor set was obtained from a woman aged 18 to 50 with stage III lung adenocarcinoma. Each CDR3 is given without its conserved first and last residue.

J: TRBJ1-4
V: TRBV5-1
CDR3: ASSLEGQDEKLF

J: TRBJ2-5
V: TRBV7-2
CDR3: ASSLGREEKTQY

J: TRBJ2-4
V: TRBV5-4
CDR3: ASSLEGKIAKNIQY

J: TRBJ1-2
V: TRBV9
CDR3: ASSPGIYGYT

J: TRBJ2-7
V: TRBV29-1
CDR3: SVAQDRGLEQY

J: TRBJ1-1
V: TRBV2
CDR3: ASSATGGANTEAF

J: TRBJ1-2
V: TRBV7-2
CDR3: ASSVQTGANYGYT

J: TRBJ1-5
V: TRBV19
CDR3: ASSLLGNGQPQH

J: TRBJ2-7
V: TRBV25-1
CDR3: ASSELRGYEQY

J: TRBJ1-1
V: TRBV7-6
CDR3: ASSPSVELNTEAF

J: TRBJ2-4
V: TRBV9
CDR3: ASSVGSEGVGIQY

J: TRBJ1-6
V: TRBV5-5
CDR3: ASSPQGKNSPLH

J: TRBJ2-3
V: TRBV9
CDR3: ASSSGGKSDTQY

J: TRBJ1-1
V: TRBV19
CDR3: ASSMGTGGAGEAF

J: TRBJ2-2
V: TRBV19
CDR3: ASSRGDGTTTGELF

J: TRBJ2-5
V: TRBV19
CDR3: ASRFAGQETQY

J: TRBJ2-5
V: TRBV7-3
CDR3: ASSDGTSGVETQY

J: TRBJ2-7
V: TRBV14
CDR3: ASSRGGGSGRHEQY

J: TRBJ2-6
V: TRBV19
CDR3: ASGFLAGGRYVSGANVLT

J: TRBJ2-7
V: TRBV7-2
CDR3: ASSLDGLDSYEQY

J: TRBJ1-2
V: TRBV27
CDR3: ASSPYQGYGYT

J: TRBJ2-4
V: TRBV9
CDR3: ASSLSAGVENIQY

J: TRBJ1-6
V: TRBV11-2
CDR3: ASSPSIKGGRAYSPLH